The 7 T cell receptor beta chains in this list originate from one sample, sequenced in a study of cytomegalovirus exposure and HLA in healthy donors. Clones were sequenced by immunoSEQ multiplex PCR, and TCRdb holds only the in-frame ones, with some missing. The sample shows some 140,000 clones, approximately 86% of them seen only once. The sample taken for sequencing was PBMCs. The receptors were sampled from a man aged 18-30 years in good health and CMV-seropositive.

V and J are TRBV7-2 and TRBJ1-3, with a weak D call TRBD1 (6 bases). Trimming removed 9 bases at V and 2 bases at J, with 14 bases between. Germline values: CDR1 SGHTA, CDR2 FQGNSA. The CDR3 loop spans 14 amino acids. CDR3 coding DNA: TGTGCCAGTGTAGTAGGACAGCCTGGAAACACCATATATTTT. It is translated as CASVVGQPGNTIYF.

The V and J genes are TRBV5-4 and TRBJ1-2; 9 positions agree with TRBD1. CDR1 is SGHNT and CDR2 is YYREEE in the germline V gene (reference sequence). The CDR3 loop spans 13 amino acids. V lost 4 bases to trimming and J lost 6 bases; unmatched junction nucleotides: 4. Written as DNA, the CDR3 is TGTGCCAGCAGCCCCGACAGGGGGGATGGCTACACCTTC. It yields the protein CASSPDRGDGYTF. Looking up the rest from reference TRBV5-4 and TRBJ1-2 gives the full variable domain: ETGVTQSPTHLIKTRGQQVTLRCSSQSGHNTVSWYQQALGQGPQFIFQYYREEENGRGNFPPRFSGLQFPNYSSELNVNALELDDSALYLCASSPDRGDGYTFGSGTRLTVV.

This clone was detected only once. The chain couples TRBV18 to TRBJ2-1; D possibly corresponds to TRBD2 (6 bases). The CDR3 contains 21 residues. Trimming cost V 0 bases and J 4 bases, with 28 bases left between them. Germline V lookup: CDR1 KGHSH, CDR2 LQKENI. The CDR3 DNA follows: TGTGCCAGCTCACCACCTCTAGTAAGCGACGGAGCGCGGGAACTTTACAATGAGCAGTTCTTC. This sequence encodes CASSPPLVSDGARELYNEQFF.

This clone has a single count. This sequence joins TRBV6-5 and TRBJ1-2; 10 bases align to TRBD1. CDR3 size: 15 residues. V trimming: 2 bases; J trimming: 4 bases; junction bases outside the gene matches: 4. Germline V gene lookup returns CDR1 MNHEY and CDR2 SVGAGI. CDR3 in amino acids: CASSYRTGGLYGYTF. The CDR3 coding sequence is TGTGCCAGCAGTTACAGGACAGGGGGACTCTATGGCTACACCTTC.

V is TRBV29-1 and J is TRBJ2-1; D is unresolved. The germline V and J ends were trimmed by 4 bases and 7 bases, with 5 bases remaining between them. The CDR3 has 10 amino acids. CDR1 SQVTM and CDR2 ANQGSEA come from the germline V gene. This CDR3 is CSVGMNEQFF. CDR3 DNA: TGCAGCGTTGGTATGAATGAGCAGTTCTTC.

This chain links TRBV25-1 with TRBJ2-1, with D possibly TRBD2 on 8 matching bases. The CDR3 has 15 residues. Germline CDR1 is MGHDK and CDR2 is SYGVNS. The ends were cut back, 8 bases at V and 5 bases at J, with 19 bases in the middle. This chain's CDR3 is CASGRGREVHNEQFF. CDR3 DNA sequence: TGTGCCAGCGGGAGGGGGCGGGAGGTACACAATGAGCAGTTCTTC.

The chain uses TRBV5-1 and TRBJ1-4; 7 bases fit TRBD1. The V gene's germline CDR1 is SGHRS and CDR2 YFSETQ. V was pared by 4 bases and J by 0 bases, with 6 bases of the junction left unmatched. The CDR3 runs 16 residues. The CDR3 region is CASSPRQGATNEKLFF. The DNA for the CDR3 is TGCGCCAGCAGCCCTAGACAGGGTGCAACTAATGAAAAACTGTTTTTT.